The sample holds one count of the clone carrying this TCR beta chain. Data came from immunoSEQ multiplex PCR; TCRdb stores just in-frame clones and leaves some out. The table lists fewer than 250,000 clones, about 84% of them singletons, with roughly 1.8% in the top ten. The data are from a study of blood T cell repertoires in COVID-19. The germline V and J ends were trimmed by 3 bases and 4 bases, with 15 bases remaining between them. CDR1 and CDR2 from the germline V gene are KGHSH and LQKENI. The CDR3 totals 15 residues. The V and J genes are TRBV18 and TRBJ1-2; unclear D gene. Specimen: PBMCs or T cells enriched from blood (not recorded which). This TCR derives from a man in his sixties who had recovered from COVID-19. CDR3 in DNA: TGTGCCAGCTCACCCTTGCGGGGAAAGGGCTATGGCTACACCTTC. Translated, it gives CASSPLRGKGYGYTF.